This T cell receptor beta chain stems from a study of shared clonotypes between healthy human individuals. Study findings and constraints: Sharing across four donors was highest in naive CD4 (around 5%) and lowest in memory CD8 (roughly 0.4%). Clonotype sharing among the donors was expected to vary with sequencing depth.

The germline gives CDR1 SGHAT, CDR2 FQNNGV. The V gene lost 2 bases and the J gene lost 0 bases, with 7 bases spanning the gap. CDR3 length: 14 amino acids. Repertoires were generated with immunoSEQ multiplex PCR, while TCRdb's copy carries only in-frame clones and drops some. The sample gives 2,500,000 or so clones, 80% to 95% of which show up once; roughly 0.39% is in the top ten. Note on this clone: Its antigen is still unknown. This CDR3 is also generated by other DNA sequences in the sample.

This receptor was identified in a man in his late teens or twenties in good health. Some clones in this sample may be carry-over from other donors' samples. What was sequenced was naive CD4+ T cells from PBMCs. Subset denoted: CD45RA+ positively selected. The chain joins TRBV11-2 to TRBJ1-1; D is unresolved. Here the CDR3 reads CASSLNSMNTEAFF. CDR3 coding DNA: TGTGCCAGCAGCTTAAACAGTATGAACACTGAAGCTTTCTTT. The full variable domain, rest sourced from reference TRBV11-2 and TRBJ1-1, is EAGVAQSPRYKIIEKRQSVAFWCNPISGHATLYWYQQILGQGPKLLIQFQNNGVVDDSQLPKDRFSAERLKGVDSTLKIQPAKLEDSAVYLCASSLNSMNTEAFFGQGTRLTVV.